This section outlines one T cell receptor (beta chain) sequence together with its context. Its matching antigen is unknown. Exposure to brentuximab vedotin varied, and each patient had relapsed following autologous stem cell transplantation. Germline V gene data show CDR1 as SGHTA and CDR2 as FQGNSA. This CDR3 has 17 amino acids. The junction had 13 bases not matched to a gene; V was cut back by 3 bases and J by 7 bases. This sample is drawn from a study of PD-1 blockade in classical Hodgkin lymphoma. Study results and caveats: Reports described newly diagnosed patients as having lower baseline TCR diversity than healthy donors.

Method: immunoSEQ multiplex PCR; TCRdb's copy keeps in-frame clones and lacks some. The data hold roughly 15,000 clones, with roughly 82% observed a single time. The chain has TRBV7-2 and TRBJ2-1; 9 nucleotides line up with TRBD2. The receptor was derived from a human donor with classical Hodgkin lymphoma. The specimen comprised peripheral blood mononuclear cells (PBMCs), sampled at baseline. The DNA for the CDR3 is TGTGCCAGCAGCTTCCCCTTTGGCGGGGGGGTATTGAATGAGCAGTTCTTC. Its translation is CASSFPFGGGVLNEQFF.